This is a list of T cell receptor beta chains from one sample in a study of patients and donors after allogeneic stem cell transplantation. TCRdb independently ran MiXCR on the RT-PCR reads; one entry per CDR3 protein. The sample contains tens of thousands of distinct CDR3 sequences, roughly 50% of which appear only once. The sequenced sample consisted of blood, either unsorted or a sorted T cell fraction (not recorded which). These receptors were taken from a human donor who was either an allogeneic HSCT recipient or a stem cell or donor lymphocyte infusion donor (not recorded which). It is not recorded whose cells these are; they may come from a transplant donor. The CDR3 runs from the conserved cysteine through the conserved F or W. The D gene is left open where the match is weak. Rows may omit the clone size; those that give it use once, few, many or a size class.

TRBV29-1	TRBJ2-4	-	-	TGCAGCGCCAGGCACGGGGGCGGTAACATTCAGTACTTC	CSARHGGGNIQYF
TRBV29-1	TRBJ1-2	TRBD1	-	TGCAGCGGTGAGATATACGGGACAGGGCTTCGCGGCTACACCTTC	CSGEIYGTGLRGYTF
TRBV4-3	TRBJ2-2	-	-	TGCGCCAGCAGCCAAATGAAAGCCGGGGAGCTGTTTTTT	CASSQMKAGELFF
TRBV12-3/TRBV12-4	TRBJ1-1	-	-	TGTGCCATCCAAACCCAGTTGAACACTGAAGCTTTCTTT	CAIQTQLNTEAFF
TRBV20-1	TRBJ1-5	TRBD1	-	TGCAGTGCCGACGGAGACAGGGCGCCTTATAGCAATCAGCCCCAGCATTTT	CSADGDRAPYSNQPQHF
TRBV12-3/TRBV12-4	TRBJ1-5	TRBD1	few	TGTGCCAGCAGATTAAACAGGGGGGGAAGTCAGCCCCAGCATTTT	CASRLNRGGSQPQHF
TRBV3-1	TRBJ2-1	-	-	TGTGCCAGCAGCCAAACAGGCGGACATGAGCAGTTCTTC	CASSQTGGHEQFF
TRBV28	TRBJ2-7	-	-	TGTGCCAGCCGGCCGGACCCCTACGAGCAGTACTTC	CASRPDPYEQYF
TRBV7-9	TRBJ2-3	-	-	TGTGCCTGCAGCTTAGAGGATTCTAGGACAGATACGCAGTATTTT	CACSLEDSRTDTQYF
TRBV12-3/TRBV12-4	TRBJ1-1	TRBD1	few	TGTGCCAGCAGTCCCCCGGGACAGGTGAACACTGAAGCTTTCTTT	CASSPPGQVNTEAFF
TRBV4-3	TRBJ1-5	-	few	TGCGCCAGCAGCCGATCCTTAGACAGGCCCCTTAATCAGCCCCAGCATTTT	CASSRSLDRPLNQPQHF
TRBV7-2	TRBJ1-2	TRBD1	-	TGTGCCAGCAGCCTCGGGGCGATAGAGGGGACAGATTCCTATGGCTACACCTTC	CASSLGAIEGTDSYGYTF
TRBV4-3	TRBJ1-3	-	-	TGCGCCAGCAGCCAAGACAGGGGTGGTGGAAACACCATATATTTT	CASSQDRGGGNTIYF
TRBV7-2	TRBJ2-5	-	-	TGTGCCAGCAGCTTGTTTAGAGCCCAGGCCCAAGAGACCCAGTACTTC	CASSLFRAQAQETQYF
TRBV6-2/TRBV6-3	TRBJ1-1	-	-	TGTGCCAGCAGCTCGACAGTCTTGAACACTGAAGCTTTCTTT	CASSSTVLNTEAFF
TRBV5-1	TRBJ1-1	-	-	TGCGCCAGCAGCCCGCGGGGCCTGAACACTGAAGCTTTCTTT	CASSPRGLNTEAFF
TRBV6-2/TRBV6-3	TRBJ1-5	-	few	TGTGCCAGCAGTAAAGGGACAACAATTCAGCCCCAGCATTTT	CASSKGTTIQPQHF
TRBV6-1	TRBJ1-2	-	-	TGTGCCAGCAGTGAGGGGCAGGGCAATCCAGGCTACACCTTC	CASSEGQGNPGYTF
TRBV28	TRBJ1-1	-	-	TGTGCCAGCAGTTTATTCGGAAACACTGAAGCTTTCTTT	CASSLFGNTEAFF
TRBV20-1	TRBJ1-2	TRBD1	-	TGCAGTGCTAGATACCACAGGGGGTTTTATGGCTACACCTTC	CSARYHRGFYGYTF
TRBV2	TRBJ1-3	-	few	TGTGCCAGCAGTCCACGCGAGGACCCAGTCCTGGTATATTTT	CASSPREDPVLVYF
TRBV28	TRBJ1-4	-	-	TGTGCCAGCAGTACCTCATCGGTGGATGAAAAACTGTTTTTT	CASSTSSVDEKLFF
TRBV12-3/TRBV12-4	TRBJ2-5	TRBD2	-	TGTGCCAGCAGTAACGCGGGAGCCACGAGGGAGACCCAGTACTTC	CASSNAGATRETQYF
TRBV18	TRBJ1-1	TRBD1	-	TGTGCCAGCTCACCACATAATAGGGGGACAGGAAAGGGGAACACTGAAGCTTTCTTT	CASSPHNRGTGKGNTEAFF
TRBV7-9	TRBJ1-2	-	-	TGTGCCAGCAGCGTGACCGACAAAGGCTATGGCTACACCTTC	CASSVTDKGYGYTF
TRBV29-1	TRBJ1-3	-	-	TGCAGCGTTGGCGGCCTCTCTGGAAACACCATATATTTT	CSVGGLSGNTIYF
TRBV6-6	TRBJ2-3	TRBD2	-	TGTGCCAGCAGTTCCCCGGGAAGCGGGGTTAGCACAGATACGCAGTATTTT	CASSSPGSGVSTDTQYF
TRBV6-5	TRBJ2-3	TRBD2	-	TGTGCCAGCTCTAGCGGTCCCACAGATACGCAGTATTTT	CASSSGPTDTQYF
TRBV20-1	TRBJ1-4	-	-	TGCAGTGCTAGAGAGGGGGGTGAAAAACTGTTTTTT	CSAREGGEKLFF
TRBV7-4	TRBJ1-1	-	-	TGTGCCAGCACCCACCCAAAGGGTCAGAACACTGAAGCTTTCTTT	CASTHPKGQNTEAFF
TRBV6-5	TRBJ1-4	-	few	TGTGCCAGCAGTTACGATGGGGCCCCTGGTGAAAAACTGTTTTTT	CASSYDGAPGEKLFF
TRBV7-9	TRBJ1-1	-	few	TGTGCCAGCAGAAAAGATCAGGGCACTGAAGCTTTCTTT	CASRKDQGTEAFF
TRBV19	TRBJ1-5	-	few	TGTGCCAGTAGTATGGACGGCAATCAGCCCCAGCATTTT	CASSMDGNQPQHF
TRBV28	TRBJ1-4	-	-	TGTGCCAGCAGTCTAGAGCAGGGGAGGCTGCTTTTT	CASSLEQGRLLF
TRBV20-1	TRBJ2-3	TRBD2	-	TGCAGTGCTAGAGAGGCGGGACTAGCTCTCACAGATACGCAGTATTTT	CSAREAGLALTDTQYF
TRBV20-1	TRBJ1-2	-	-	TGCAGTGCTAGAACCCAATTGGGGGGTGGCTACACCTTC	CSARTQLGGGYTF
TRBV29-1	TRBJ2-7	-	-	TGCAGCGTTGAAGGCCGTACGGGGCAAGATAGGTACGAGCAGTACTTC	CSVEGRTGQDRYEQYF
TRBV7-3	TRBJ1-1	TRBD1	few	TGTGCCAGCAGCTTAGTCGCCGGGACAGGGGCTTGGAACACTGAAGCTTTCTTT	CASSLVAGTGAWNTEAFF